This T cell receptor beta chain derives from a study of T-cell memory formation after mild COVID-19. It was 5'RACE with constant-segment primers that produced the TCR alpha and TCR beta cDNA libraries, which carried sample barcodes and UMIs. From the 5' RACE reads, TCRdb called clonotypes with MiXCR, one entry per CDR3 protein. The sample holds almost 350,000 distinct CDR3 sequences, roughly 20% seen once. Study observations and caveats: What remained unconfirmed was the SARS-CoV-2 specificity of second-wave clones peaking on day 37. Clones shrinking between day 15 and 85 showed a balanced CD4/CD8 split, and those that grew later tilted toward CD4+.

As for this clonotype: Antigen specificity is unknown.

Looked up from germline, CDR1 is GTSNPN and CDR2 is SVGIG (reference sequence). Trimming stripped 2 bases from V and 2 bases from J, with 8 bases between. This CDR3 spans 13 amino acids. The sequence derives from a man between 18 and 35 years old who had mild COVID-19 (a few samples of this study predate the infection). Cell type and time point are not known. Sequencing input: PBMCs or a T cell subset sorted from them (not recorded which). V gene TRBV30 combines with J gene TRBJ2-3, with D perhaps matching TRBD2 (5 bases). In nucleotides, the CDR3 is TGTGCCTGGAGTCCCGGGGACACAGATACGCAGTATTTT. This translates into CAWSPGDTDTQYF.